These T cell receptor beta chains were read from a single sample in a study of cytomegalovirus exposure and HLA in healthy donors. Here immunoSEQ multiplex PCR was the method, and the copy in TCRdb shows in-frame clones only, minus some. The listing records under 200,000 clones. The sequenced sample consisted of PBMCs. These receptor sequences come from a woman younger than 35 in good health and CMV-seropositive. Each CDR3 is given with its conserved first and last residue. D genes are given only for firm matches.

V: TRBV30; J: TRBJ1-2; D: TRBD1; DNA: TGTGCCTGGAGTCCAGTATTGACAGGGTTTGGCTACACCTTC; CDR3: CAWSPVLTGFGYTF
V: TRBV5-1; J: TRBJ2-1; D: -; DNA: TGCGCCAGCAGCTTGGGGAGTGGGGCAGGGGTTATGGATGAGCAGTTCTTC; CDR3: CASSLGSGAGVMDEQFF
V: TRBV5-1; J: TRBJ2-5; D: TRBD1; DNA: TGCGCCAGCAGCTCCGGGACAGGGAGGGAGACCCAGTACTTC; CDR3: CASSSGTGRETQYF
V: TRBV30; J: TRBJ2-5; D: TRBD2; DNA: TGTGCCTGGACTAGCGGGGTCCCGCGGGAGACCCAGTACTTC; CDR3: CAWTSGVPRETQYF
V: TRBV10-3; J: TRBJ2-2; D: -; DNA: TGTGCCAAACGAAACAGTAACACCGGGGAGCTGTTTTTT; CDR3: CAKRNSNTGELFF
V: TRBV6-1; J: TRBJ1-5; D: -; DNA: TGTGCCAGCAGTGAAGGCAGGAATCAGCCCCAGCATTTT; CDR3: CASSEGRNQPQHF
V: TRBV2; J: TRBJ1-1; D: -; DNA: TGTGCCAGCAGTGAAGCGGGGCCAGGCCTTTCGAACACTGAAGCTTTCTTT; CDR3: CASSEAGPGLSNTEAFF
V: TRBV4-3; J: TRBJ2-2; D: -; DNA: TGCGCCAGCAGCCAAGAACTGGGCGTGAACACCGGGGAGCTGTTTTTT; CDR3: CASSQELGVNTGELFF
V: TRBV6-5; J: TRBJ1-5; D: -; DNA: TGTGCCAGCAGTTACGCAGGGAACCAGCCCCAGCATTTT; CDR3: CASSYAGNQPQHF
V: TRBV5-1; J: TRBJ1-5; D: TRBD1; DNA: TGCGCCAGCAGCCCGGGGACAGGGGCTTTTGGCAATCAGCCCCAGCATTTT; CDR3: CASSPGTGAFGNQPQHF
V: TRBV19; J: TRBJ1-5; D: -; DNA: TGTGCCAGTAGTATTCAGGGATATCAGCCCCAGCATTTT; CDR3: CASSIQGYQPQHF